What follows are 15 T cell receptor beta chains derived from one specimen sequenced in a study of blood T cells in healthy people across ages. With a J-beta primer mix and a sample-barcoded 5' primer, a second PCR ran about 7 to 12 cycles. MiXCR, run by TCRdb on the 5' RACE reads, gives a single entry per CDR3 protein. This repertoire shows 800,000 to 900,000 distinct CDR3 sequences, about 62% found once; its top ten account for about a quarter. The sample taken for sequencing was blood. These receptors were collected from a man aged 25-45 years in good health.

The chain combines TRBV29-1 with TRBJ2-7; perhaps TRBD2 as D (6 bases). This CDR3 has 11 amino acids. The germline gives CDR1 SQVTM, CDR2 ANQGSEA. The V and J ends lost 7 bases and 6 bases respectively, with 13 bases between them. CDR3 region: CSGRGAGEQYF. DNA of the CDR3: TGCAGCGGACGGGGAGCGGGCGAGCAGTACTTC.

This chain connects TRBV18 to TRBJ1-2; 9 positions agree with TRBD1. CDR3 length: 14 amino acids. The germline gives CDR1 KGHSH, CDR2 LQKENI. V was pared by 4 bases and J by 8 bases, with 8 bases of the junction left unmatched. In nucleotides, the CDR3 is TGTGCCAGCTCACTACCGGGACAGGGAGCAGGCTACACCTTC. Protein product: CASSLPGQGAGYTF.

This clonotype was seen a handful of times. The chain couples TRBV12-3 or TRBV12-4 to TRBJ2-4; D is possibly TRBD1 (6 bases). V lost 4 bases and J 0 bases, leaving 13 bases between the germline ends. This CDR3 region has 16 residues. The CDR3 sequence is CASSSGQSLAKNIQYF. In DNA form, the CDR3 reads TGTGCCAGCAGTTCCGGACAGTCCCTAGCCAAAAACATTCAGTACTTC.

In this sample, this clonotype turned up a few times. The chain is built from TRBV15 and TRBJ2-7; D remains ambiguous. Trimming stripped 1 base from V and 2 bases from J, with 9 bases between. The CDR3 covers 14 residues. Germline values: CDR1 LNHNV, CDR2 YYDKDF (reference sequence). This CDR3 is CATSRVNTPYEQYF. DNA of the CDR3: TGTGCCACCAGCAGAGTGAACACCCCCTACGAGCAGTACTTC. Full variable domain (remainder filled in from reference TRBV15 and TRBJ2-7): DAMVIQNPRYQVTQFGKPVTLSCSQTLNHNVMYWYQQKSSQAPKLLFHYYDKDFNNEADTPDNFQSRRPNTSFCFLDIRSPGLGDTAMYLCATSRVNTPYEQYFGPGTRLTVT.

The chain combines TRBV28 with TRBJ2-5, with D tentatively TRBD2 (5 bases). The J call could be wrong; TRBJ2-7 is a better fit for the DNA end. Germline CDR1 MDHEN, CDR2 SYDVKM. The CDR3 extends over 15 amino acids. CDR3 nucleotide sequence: TGTGCCAGCAGTTTAACCGGGGTCCGCTCCTACGAGCAGTACTTC. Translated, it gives CASSLTGVRSYEQYF.

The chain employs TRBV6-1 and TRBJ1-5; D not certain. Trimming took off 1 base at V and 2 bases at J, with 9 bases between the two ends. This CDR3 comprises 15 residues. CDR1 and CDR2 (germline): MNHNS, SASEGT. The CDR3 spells CASSEGFGGNQPQHF. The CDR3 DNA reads TGTGCCAGCAGTGAAGGGTTCGGGGGCAATCAGCCCCAGCATTTT.

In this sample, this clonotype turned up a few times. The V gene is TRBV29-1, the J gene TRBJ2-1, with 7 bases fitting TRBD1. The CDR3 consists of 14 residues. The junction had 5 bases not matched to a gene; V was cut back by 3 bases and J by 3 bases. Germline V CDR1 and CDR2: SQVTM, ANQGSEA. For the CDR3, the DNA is TGCAGCGTTGACTCCCAGGGGGTCTACAATGAGCAGTTCTTC. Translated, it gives CSVDSQGVYNEQFF.

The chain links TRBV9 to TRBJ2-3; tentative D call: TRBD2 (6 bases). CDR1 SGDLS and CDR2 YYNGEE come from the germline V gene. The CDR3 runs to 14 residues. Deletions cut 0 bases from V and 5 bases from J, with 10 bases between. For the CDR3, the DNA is TGTGCCAGCAGCGTAGTCATCGGGGGAGATACGCAGTATTTT. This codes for CASSVVIGGDTQYF.

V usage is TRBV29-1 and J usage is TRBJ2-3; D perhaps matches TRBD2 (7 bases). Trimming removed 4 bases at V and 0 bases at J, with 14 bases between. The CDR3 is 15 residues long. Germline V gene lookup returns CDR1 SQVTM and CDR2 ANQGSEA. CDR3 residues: CSVGSRGGSTDTQYF. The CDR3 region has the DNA TGCAGCGTTGGATCCAGGGGAGGGAGCACAGATACGCAGTATTTT.

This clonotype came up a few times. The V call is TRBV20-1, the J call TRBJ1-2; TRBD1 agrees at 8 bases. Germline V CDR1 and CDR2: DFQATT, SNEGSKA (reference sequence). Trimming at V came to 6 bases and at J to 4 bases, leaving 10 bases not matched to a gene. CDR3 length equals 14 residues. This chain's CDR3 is CSAKDRDRFYGYTF. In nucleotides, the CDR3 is TGCAGTGCCAAGGACCGGGACAGGTTCTATGGCTACACCTTC.

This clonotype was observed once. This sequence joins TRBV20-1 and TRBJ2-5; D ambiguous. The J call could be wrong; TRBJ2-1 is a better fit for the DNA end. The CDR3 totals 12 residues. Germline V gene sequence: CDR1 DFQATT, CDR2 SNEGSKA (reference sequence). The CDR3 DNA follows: TGCAGTGCTAAGCCGTACCAAGAGACCCAGTTCTTC. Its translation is CSAKPYQETQFF.

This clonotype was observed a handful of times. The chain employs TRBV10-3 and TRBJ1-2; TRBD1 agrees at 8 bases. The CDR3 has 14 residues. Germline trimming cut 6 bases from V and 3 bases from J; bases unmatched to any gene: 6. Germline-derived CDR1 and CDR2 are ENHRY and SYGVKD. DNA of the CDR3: TGTGCCATCAGGGCCGGGACAGGTGACTATGGCTACACCTTC. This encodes CAIRAGTGDYGYTF.

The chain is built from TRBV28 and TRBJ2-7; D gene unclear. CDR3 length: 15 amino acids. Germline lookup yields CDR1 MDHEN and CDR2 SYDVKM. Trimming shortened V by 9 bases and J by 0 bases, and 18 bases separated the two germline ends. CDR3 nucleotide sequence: TGTGCCAGTAACGAGGTGGGCAGACCCTCCTACGAGCAGTACTTC. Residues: CASNEVGRPSYEQYF.

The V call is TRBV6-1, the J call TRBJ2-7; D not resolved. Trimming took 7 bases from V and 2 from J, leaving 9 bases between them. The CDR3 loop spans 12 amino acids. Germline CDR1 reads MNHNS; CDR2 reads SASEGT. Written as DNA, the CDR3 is TGTGCCAGCACCGGGTCGACCTACGAGCAGTACTTC. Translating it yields CASTGSTYEQYF.

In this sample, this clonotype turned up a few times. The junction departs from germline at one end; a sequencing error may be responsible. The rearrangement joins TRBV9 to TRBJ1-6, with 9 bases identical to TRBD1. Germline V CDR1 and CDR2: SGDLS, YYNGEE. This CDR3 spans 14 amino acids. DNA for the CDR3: TGCGCCAGCAGCGTGGGACAGGGTAATTCACCCCTCCACTTT. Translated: CASSVGQGNSPLHF.